These 14 T cell receptor beta chains were sequenced from one sample in a study of blood T cell repertoires in COVID-19. The repertoire was sequenced with immunoSEQ multiplex PCR; TCRdb's copy has only in-frame clones and lacks some. The data hold about 210,000 clones, with about 83% observed a single time. Sequencing used peripheral blood. The receptor set was obtained from a woman between 45 and 65 years old with acute or convalescent COVID-19.

The chain combines TRBV28 with TRBJ2-3; 7 bases fit TRBD1. The J segment lost 6 bases and the V segment lost 8 bases, leaving 17 bases of the junction unmatched. This CDR3 comprises 16 residues. Per germline, CDR1 MDHEN and CDR2 SYDVKM. In nucleotides, the CDR3 is TGTGCCAGCTCCTCACTCTCAGGGGGTACGTCGGATACGCAGTATTTT. Amino acid sequence: CASSSLSGGTSDTQYF.

This chain links TRBV11-2 with TRBJ1-1, with D uncertain. Trimming cost V 2 bases and J 0 bases, with 7 bases left between them. Germline lookup yields CDR1 SGHAT and CDR2 FQNNGV. CDR3 length: 14 residues. CDR3: CASSLTHMNTEAFF. CDR3 coding DNA: TGTGCCAGCAGCTTAACACACATGAACACTGAAGCTTTCTTT. The variable domain in full, with the rest retrieved from reference TRBV11-2 and TRBJ1-1, is EAGVAQSPRYKIIEKRQSVAFWCNPISGHATLYWYQQILGQGPKLLIQFQNNGVVDDSQLPKDRFSAERLKGVDSTLKIQPAKLEDSAVYLCASSLTHMNTEAFFGQGTRLTVV.

The rearrangement joins TRBV6-5 to TRBJ1-2, with D possibly matching TRBD1 (6 bases). The CDR3 sequence is 14 residues long. Germline loops: CDR1 MNHEY, CDR2 SVGAGI. Between the trimmed V and J ends, which lost 4 bases and 7 bases, there was a span of 16 bases. The CDR3 DNA is TGTGCCAGCAGTTGGGACCTACAGGGAAGTGGCTACACCTTC. Protein product: CASSWDLQGSGYTF.

The chain uses TRBV7-2 and TRBJ1-1; D is possibly TRBD1 (6 bases). Germline loops: CDR1 SGHTA, CDR2 FQGNSA. This CDR3 region has 16 residues. V lost 5 bases and J 7 bases, leaving 23 bases between the germline ends. As DNA, the CDR3 is TGTGCCAGCAGCGCACCGGGGGGCGCATCCTACCTTGAAGCTTTCTTT. Amino acids: CASSAPGGASYLEAFF.

The chain couples TRBV14 to TRBJ2-3, with 7 bases lining up with TRBD2. Germline CDR1 reads SGHDN; CDR2 reads FVKESK. The CDR3 has 17 amino acids. With 0 bases clipped from V and 4 bases from J, the junction kept 10 bases outside the gene matches. In DNA, the CDR3 is TGTGCCAGCAGCCAAGATGGGGGGGGAGCCCCCCCAGATACGCAGTATTTT. Protein sequence: CASSQDGGGAPPDTQYF.

V and J are TRBV2 and TRBJ2-1; 12 bases are a match to TRBD1. The germline V gene encodes CDR1 SNHLY and CDR2 FYNNEI. The CDR3 covers 15 residues. V was clipped by 4 bases and J by 7 bases; unmatched bases: 5. The CDR3 DNA sequence: TGTGCCAGCAGTGTGGGACAGGGGGCGATGAATGAGCAGTTCTTC. Its translation is CASSVGQGAMNEQFF.

V gene TRBV11-2 combines with J gene TRBJ2-2, with D maybe TRBD2 (6 bases). CDR3 length equals 17 residues. Germline V gene data show CDR1 as SGHAT and CDR2 as FQNNGV. The V end was cut by 5 bases, the J end by 6 bases, with 22 bases between. In DNA, the CDR3 is TGTGCCAGCAGCCCCATCGGGACTCCCCTTTTAGCCGGGGAGCTGTTTTTT. Its translation is CASSPIGTPLLAGELFF.

The rearrangement joins TRBV10-2 to TRBJ2-3, with 10 bases that match TRBD2. Looked up from germline, CDR1 is WSHSY and CDR2 is SAAADI. V was clipped by 0 bases and J by 0 bases; unmatched bases: 15. CDR3 length: 21 amino acids. The CDR3 here is CASSESSGLVAGGLSTDTQYF. As DNA, the CDR3 is TGCGCCAGCAGTGAGTCGTCTGGGCTGGTAGCGGGAGGCTTAAGCACAGATACGCAGTATTTT.

The chain has TRBV24-1 and TRBJ2-7; 10 positions agree with TRBD1. Germline assignment: CDR1 KGHDR and CDR2 SFDVKD. The CDR3 runs 17 residues. After removal of 4 bases from V and 0 bases from J, the junction contained 8 bases not matched to a gene. The CDR3 loop is CATSDPATGGFSYEQYF. DNA of the CDR3: TGTGCCACCAGTGACCCGGCGACAGGGGGCTTCTCCTACGAGCAGTACTTC.

The CDR3 region has the DNA TGTGCCAGCAGTAGGACTAGCGAGTACAATGAGCAGTTCTTC. Translating gives CASSRTSEYNEQFF. V and J are TRBV6-4 and TRBJ2-1, with 9 bases lining up with TRBD2. The junction had 3 bases not matched to a gene; V was cut back by 5 bases and J by 4 bases. The CDR3 is made up of 14 amino acids. CDR1 and CDR2 from the germline V gene are MRHNA and SNTAGT.

The chain joins TRBV10-3 to TRBJ2-3; TRBD2 might be the D (6 bases). The CDR3 extends over 16 amino acids. The V end lost 4 bases, the J end lost 2 bases, and 16 bases lay between the germline ends. Per germline, CDR1 ENHRY and CDR2 SYGVKD. The CDR3 loop reads CAISAEGTRSTDTQYF. The CDR3 bases are TGTGCCATCAGTGCGGAGGGCACACGTTCCACAGATACGCAGTATTTT.

The chain combines TRBV29-1 with TRBJ2-7; D perhaps matches TRBD1 (5 bases). The CDR3 contains 12 residues. The germline gives CDR1 SQVTM, CDR2 ANQGSEA. V was shortened by 4 bases and J by 2 bases, with 9 bases between the two germline ends. The DNA of the CDR3 is TGCAGCGTTGGGGGCGGACCCTACGAGCAGTACTTC. Residues: CSVGGGPYEQYF.

The CDR3 DNA reads TGTGCCAGCTCTCGCGGACAGGGGGTCTCCTACAATGAGCAGTTCTTC. Residues: CASSRGQGVSYNEQFF. The V call is TRBV18, the J call TRBJ2-1; the match to TRBD1 covers 10 bases. CDR3 length: 16 residues. Germline lookup yields CDR1 KGHSH and CDR2 LQKENI. The V and J ends lost 6 bases and 0 bases, in that order; junction bases with no gene match: 5.

The chain has TRBV28 and TRBJ1-6; TRBD1 matches at 7 bases. This CDR3 has 17 residues. J lost 6 bases, V lost 6 bases, and 14 bases had no gene match. Germline CDR1 and CDR2: MDHEN and SYDVKM. The CDR3 loop reads CASSPPRKTGSNSPLHF. The DNA of the CDR3 is TGTGCCAGCAGCCCCCCCCGAAAGACAGGGTCTAATTCACCCCTCCACTTT.